These 30 T cell receptor beta chains originate from one sample sequenced in a study of cytotoxic CD8 clonotypes in ibrutinib-treated CLL. Using immunoSEQ multiplex PCR, the repertoire was profiled, and TCRdb retains in-frame clones only, with some absent. The table has roughly 330,000 clones, over 60% seen once. This specimen consisted of PBMCs, obtained after 36 months of ibrutinib treatment. The receptor set was obtained from a human donor with chronic lymphocytic leukemia.

This clone was counted only a few times. The CDR3 nucleotides read TGTGCCAGTAGTAGCAGACAGGGGATAATTTCTGGGGCCAACGTCCTGACTTTC. This gives the protein CASSSRQGIISGANVLTF. This rearrangement joins TRBV19 to TRBJ2-6; 8 nucleotides agree with TRBD1. The CDR3 is made up of 18 amino acids. Germline V gene sequence: CDR1 LNHDA, CDR2 SQIVND (reference sequence). The V and J ends lost 4 bases and 1 base, in that order; junction bases with no gene match: 9.

This clone was seen only once. CDR3 sequence: CASSGDRVSYEQYF. DNA for the CDR3: TGTGCCAGCAGTGGGGACAGGGTCTCCTACGAGCAGTACTTC. This rearrangement joins TRBV6-5 to TRBJ2-7; the match to TRBD1 covers 9 bases. V was pared by 5 bases and J by 0 bases, with 2 bases of the junction left unmatched. CDR1 is MNHEY, CDR2 SVGAGI, per germline. This CDR3 has 14 amino acids.

The chain has TRBV4-1 and TRBJ1-1, with 8 bases matching TRBD1. V lost 3 bases, J lost 5 bases, and 5 bases stayed unmatched. The CDR3 runs to 14 residues. Germline assignment: CDR1 MGHRA and CDR2 YSYEKL. The DNA of the CDR3 is TGCGCCAGCAGCCACCCTGGACAGGGTACTGAAGCTTTCTTT. Encoded protein: CASSHPGQGTEAFF.

This chain uses TRBV28 with TRBJ2-5, with 7 bases fitting TRBD1. Germline CDR1 and CDR2: MDHEN and SYDVKM. This CDR3 contains 15 residues. V trimming: 3 bases; J trimming: 4 bases; junction bases outside the gene matches: 8. The CDR3 bases are TGTGCCAGCAGTTTTAAGGGGGCGTCTTTAGAGACCCAGTACTTC. It codes for CASSFKGASLETQYF.

Only a few counts were recorded for this clone. Distinct nucleotide sequences in the sample also encode this CDR3. This chain connects TRBV5-1 to TRBJ2-7, with D tentatively TRBD2 (5 bases). V lost 0 bases and J lost 0, with 7 bases in between. The CDR3 has 14 residues. Germline V gene sequence: CDR1 SGHRS, CDR2 YFSETQ. The CDR3 DNA follows: TGCGCCAGCAGCTTGGTTGGGAGCTCCTACGAGCAGTACTTC. Translation gives CASSLVGSSYEQYF.

This chain connects TRBV29-1 to TRBJ2-3; D may be TRBD2 (5 bases). The germline gives CDR1 SQVTM, CDR2 ANQGSEA. V was trimmed by 6 bases and J by 1 base, leaving 14 bases between them. This CDR3 is 14 amino acids long. The CDR3 nucleotides are TGCAGCGTCGAAATAGTAGCGCGCACAGATACGCAGTATTTT. This encodes CSVEIVARTDTQYF.

The CDR3 DNA reads as TGCGCCAGCAGCCAAGCACAAAGTGCAGCAGGTACTAAGTGGGCTTTCTTT. This translates into CASSQAQSAAGTKWAFF. The chain carries TRBV4-1 and TRBJ1-1; D not certain. The CDR3 has 17 amino acids. Germline V gene sequence: CDR1 MGHRA, CDR2 YSYEKL. Trimming stripped 1 base from V and 11 bases from J, with 26 bases between.

J is TRBJ2-6 and V is TRBV7-2; the D gene is possibly TRBD2 (5 bases). The CDR3 extends over 17 amino acids. V was clipped by 4 bases and J by 1 base, with 14 bases between them. Germline CDR1 is SGHTA and CDR2 is FQGNSA. The CDR3, as DNA: TGTGCCAGCAGCTCACGCAGAGGGTTATCTGGGGCCAACGTCCTGACTTTC. The encoded protein is CASSSRRGLSGANVLTF.

This rearrangement joins TRBV27 to TRBJ2-1, with D possibly TRBD1 on 6 matching bases. V was trimmed by 8 bases and J by 6 bases, leaving 14 bases between them. In germline, CDR1 is MNHEY, CDR2 SMNVEV (reference sequence). The CDR3 has 13 amino acids. CDR3 sequence (DNA): TGTGCCAGCGGGCTAACAGGGAGCAATGAGCAGTTCTTC. Translation gives CASGLTGSNEQFF.

The chain carries TRBV9 and TRBJ1-1; D remains unclear. Trimming removed 0 bases from V and 1 base from J, with 10 bases in between. Germline CDR1 is SGDLS and CDR2 is YYNGEE. The CDR3 loop spans 15 amino acids. CDR3 bases: TGTGCCAGCAGCGTAGCCCGAGGGCAGAACACTGAAGCTTTCTTT. Residues: CASSVARGQNTEAFF.

The J gene is TRBJ2-6, the V gene TRBV29-1; perhaps TRBD1 as D (5 bases). The V and J ends lost 1 base and 0 bases respectively, with 16 bases between them. CDR3 length: 18 amino acids. Looked up from germline, CDR1 is SQVTM and CDR2 is ANQGSEA. CDR3 in DNA: TGCAGCGTTGAAGTCCAGGGCGTCGCCTTCTCTGGGGCCAACGTCCTGACTTTC. Translating it yields CSVEVQGVAFSGANVLTF. The full variable domain, in which reference TRBV29-1 and TRBJ2-6 provide the parts outside the CDR3, is SAVISQKPSRDICQRGTSLTIQCQVDSQVTMMFWYRQQPGQSLTLIATANQGSEATYESGFVIDKFPISRPNLTFSTLTVSNMSPEDSSIYLCSVEVQGVAFSGANVLTFGAGSRLTVL.

This rearrangement joins TRBV9 to TRBJ2-7; D could derive from TRBD1 or TRBD2 (5 bases each). Trimming pared 0 bases from V and 3 bases from J, leaving 13 bases between. Germline V gives CDR1 SGDLS, CDR2 YYNGEE. The CDR3 runs to 15 residues. CDR3 DNA: TGTGCCAGCAGCGTAGGTGGGACGGATTACTACGAGCAGTACTTC. Translated: CASSVGGTDYYEQYF. Using reference TRBV9 and TRBJ2-7 for the parts outside the CDR3, the full variable domain is DSGVTQTPKHLITATGQRVTLRCSPRSGDLSVYWYQQSLDQGLQFLIQYYNGEERAKGNILERFSAQQFPDLHSELNLSSLELGDSALYFCASSVGGTDYYEQYFGPGTRLTVT.

The chain combines TRBV27 with TRBJ2-2; 10 nucleotides align to TRBD2. The CDR3 has 18 residues. V shed 0 bases and J 5 bases; nucleotides not matched to a gene: 9. CDR1 is MNHEY, CDR2 SMNVEV, per germline (reference sequence). Here the CDR3 DNA reads TGTGCCAGCAGTTTATCGTGGCCTAGCGGGAGTTTTACCGGGGAGCTGTTTTTT. It specifies CASSLSWPSGSFTGELFF.

V and J are TRBV4-3 and TRBJ2-3; either TRBD1 or TRBD2 may supply D (6 bases each). This CDR3 comprises 15 residues. With 4 bases removed from V and 2 bases from J, the gap between germline ends came to 13 bases. Germline-derived CDR1 and CDR2 are LGHNA and YSLEER. CDR3 sequence reads: CASSLGGTITDTQYF. The CDR3 nucleotides are TGCGCCAGCAGCCTAGGCGGGACAATCACAGATACGCAGTATTTT.

This clone was observed once. CDR3 protein: CASSQPGAVQYF. Written as DNA, the CDR3 is TGTGCCAGCTCCCAGCCAGGGGCTGTGCAGTACTTC. The chain couples TRBV18 to TRBJ2-7, with D possibly TRBD1 on 6 matching bases. The V and J ends lost 6 bases and 9 bases respectively, with 15 bases between them. Germline V gives CDR1 KGHSH, CDR2 LQKENI. CDR3 length equals 12 residues.

This clone was counted a few times. As DNA, the CDR3 is TGTGCCAGCAGTTTTTGGGGGGCGAACTATGGCTACACCTTC. The encoded protein is CASSFWGANYGYTF. This sequence joins TRBV28 and TRBJ1-2; D might be TRBD1 (6 bases). This CDR3 comprises 14 residues. The V gene lost 3 bases and the J gene lost 2 bases, with 10 bases spanning the gap. Looked up from germline, CDR1 is MDHEN and CDR2 is SYDVKM.

The chain has TRBV5-1 and TRBJ2-3; 10 bases agree with TRBD2. The CDR3 sequence is 16 residues long. Germline CDR1 and CDR2: SGHRS and YFSETQ. Unmatched junction bases numbered 6, after V lost 3 bases and J lost 2 bases. As DNA, the CDR3 is TGCGCCAGCAGCTGGGTGCTAGCGGGAGTCACAGATACGCAGTATTTT. As protein: CASSWVLAGVTDTQYF.

V usage is TRBV4-1 and J usage is TRBJ1-1; TRBD1 agrees at 9 bases. Germline CDR1 is MGHRA and CDR2 is YSYEKL. With 3 bases clipped from V and 4 bases from J, the junction kept 6 bases outside the gene matches. This CDR3 is built from 15 residues. CDR3 DNA sequence: TGCGCCAGCAGCCAGGGGGACAGGGCGGGCACTGAAGCTTTCTTT. This sequence encodes CASSQGDRAGTEAFF.

This clone was seen once. The gene calls are TRBV2 and TRBJ1-5; the D gene is possibly TRBD1 (6 bases). Germline V gene lookup returns CDR1 SNHLY and CDR2 FYNNEI. The ends were cut back, 6 bases at V and 5 bases at J, with 14 bases in the middle. The CDR3 covers 14 residues. The CDR3 nucleotides are TGTGCCAGCAGACTACAGGGTTGGGATCAGCCCCAGCATTTT. Translated, it gives CASRLQGWDQPQHF.

The chain recombines TRBV10-2 with TRBJ1-1; TRBD1 aligns across 8 bases. V was clipped by 3 bases and J by 4 bases; unmatched bases: 10. From germline, CDR1 is WSHSY and CDR2 SAAADI. The CDR3 consists of 16 residues. CDR3 residues: CASSDLGRTGTTEAFF. The CDR3 DNA is TGCGCCAGCAGTGATTTGGGACGGACAGGGACCACTGAAGCTTTCTTT.

The J gene is TRBJ2-3, the V gene TRBV5-6, with D perhaps assigned TRBD1 or TRBD2 (5 bases each). Germline CDR1 is SGHDT and CDR2 is YYEEEE. Deletions cut 2 bases from V and 5 bases from J, with 12 bases between. This CDR3 is built from 14 residues. The CDR3 DNA is TGTGCCAGCAGCTTTGGGGGAGCAGGAGATACGCAGTATTTT. This gives the protein CASSFGGAGDTQYF.

The gene calls are TRBV4-2 and TRBJ2-3; 8 bases map to TRBD2. Germline CDR1 LGHNA, CDR2 YNFKEQ. The junction had 6 bases not matched to a gene; V was cut back by 1 base and J by 3 bases. The CDR3 runs 16 residues. This CDR3 is CASSQGIGGATDTQYF. In DNA form, the CDR3 reads TGTGCCAGCAGCCAAGGGATCGGGGGGGCTACAGATACGCAGTATTTT.

This chain connects TRBV5-1 to TRBJ2-3; D is ambiguous. The CDR3 consists of 15 residues. Germline loops: CDR1 SGHRS, CDR2 YFSETQ. V gave up 3 bases and J gave up 1 base, with 12 bases separating them. CDR3 sequence reads: CASSWTDPRTDTQYF. The CDR3, as DNA: TGCGCCAGCAGCTGGACGGACCCTCGCACAGATACGCAGTATTTT.

This chain links TRBV21-1 with TRBJ2-7. TRBV21-1 is a recognized pseudogene. The CDR3 has 15 amino acids. The CDR3 DNA reads as TGTGCCAGCAGCAAAGCGGGGTGGCTGGCCTACGAGCAGTACTTC. Translated, it gives CASSKAGWLAYEQYF.

CDR3 region: CASSRTGRNTEAFF. CDR3 coding DNA: TGTGCCAGCAGTCGTACAGGGCGAAACACTGAAGCTTTCTTT. The rearrangement joins TRBV27 to TRBJ1-1; TRBD1 is a possible D gene (6 bases). The germline gives CDR1 MNHEY, CDR2 SMNVEV (reference sequence). CDR3 length: 14 amino acids. With 5 bases removed from V and 2 bases from J, the gap between germline ends came to 12 bases.

The chain joins TRBV27 to TRBJ1-5, with D maybe TRBD1 (5 bases). The CDR3 consists of 15 residues. Deletions cut 3 bases from V and 0 bases from J, with 9 bases between. Germline V gene data show CDR1 as MNHEY and CDR2 as SMNVEV (reference sequence). The CDR3 DNA reads as TGTGCCAGCAGTTTCTGGGGGGATAGCAATCAGCCCCAGCATTTT. This codes for CASSFWGDSNQPQHF.

V and J are TRBV15 and TRBJ1-2; D is undetermined. Germline assignment: CDR1 LNHNV and CDR2 YYDKDF (reference sequence). The CDR3 consists of 15 residues. Trimming took 0 bases from V and 4 from J, leaving 12 bases between them. Here the CDR3 DNA reads TGTGCCACCAGCAGAGATTATAGTTTTACCTATGGCTACACCTTC. Translating gives CATSRDYSFTYGYTF.

The chain has TRBV27 and TRBJ2-3, with 9 bases fitting TRBD2. The CDR3 extends over 17 amino acids. V shed 4 bases, J shed 3 bases, and the junction held 11 bases outside the gene matches. Per the germline V gene, CDR1 is MNHEY and CDR2 is SMNVEV (reference sequence). The CDR3 region is CASSSPSRTSETDTQYF. The CDR3 nucleotides read TGTGCCAGCAGTTCCCCTTCTAGGACTAGCGAAACAGATACGCAGTATTTT.

This clone showed up just a few times. This chain joins TRBV7-9 and TRBJ1-2; no clear D. Germline V lookup: CDR1 SEHNR, CDR2 FQNEAQ (reference sequence). Trimming removed 1 base from V and 1 base from J, with 4 bases in between. The CDR3 length is 13 residues. The CDR3 region is CASSLGLNYGYTF. The CDR3 DNA follows: TGTGCCAGCAGCTTAGGCCTTAACTATGGCTACACCTTC.

The chain recombines TRBV27 with TRBJ2-4, with D perhaps assigned TRBD1 or TRBD2 (5 bases each). Germline V gene lookup returns CDR1 MNHEY and CDR2 SMNVEV (reference sequence). The length of the CDR3 is 14 residues. The V end lost 6 bases, the J end lost 2 bases, and 11 bases lay between the germline ends. CDR3 DNA: TGTGCCAGCAGCACCAGGGAGACCAAAAACATTCAGTACTTC. Translation gives CASSTRETKNIQYF.